A single sample is the source of the 18 T cell receptor beta chains below, sequenced in a study of blood T cell repertoires in COVID-19. Measured with immunoSEQ multiplex PCR; TCRdb has only the in-frame clones, and not every one. Of just over 350,000 clones in the sample, about 90% are singletons; the top ten hold 2.5% to 3%. The sequencing sample was made of PBMCs or T cells enriched from blood (not recorded which). All receptors come from a woman younger than 45 who had recovered from COVID-19.

The rearrangement links TRBV9 to TRBJ2-6; D is uncertain. CDR3 size: 15 residues. Germline CDR1 and CDR2: SGDLS and YYNGEE. V was shortened by 1 base and J by 0 bases, with 5 bases between the two germline ends. The CDR3 region is CASSVTYSGANVLTF. CDR3 DNA sequence: TGTGCCAGCAGCGTAACCTACTCTGGGGCCAACGTCCTGACTTTC. Variable domain in full (rest from reference TRBV9 and TRBJ2-6): DSGVTQTPKHLITATGQRVTLRCSPRSGDLSVYWYQQSLDQGLQFLIQYYNGEERAKGNILERFSAQQFPDLHSELNLSSLELGDSALYFCASSVTYSGANVLTFGAGSRLTVL.

The chain has TRBV5-8 and TRBJ2-4; 8 bases are a match to TRBD2. CDR3 size: 14 residues. V gave up 1 base and J gave up 8 bases; unmatched junction bases: 5. CDR1 and CDR2 (germline): SGHTS, YDEGEE. In DNA form, the CDR3 reads TGTGCCAGCAGCTTGACGGGGGGGTTGGACATTCAGTACTTC. It yields the protein CASSLTGGLDIQYF. Variable domain in full (rest from reference TRBV5-8 and TRBJ2-4): EAGVTQSPTHLIKTRGQQATLRCSPISGHTSVYWYQQALGLGLQFLLWYDEGEERNRGNFPPRFSGRQFPNYSSELNVNALELEDSALYLCASSLTGGLDIQYFGAGTRLSVL.

The chain employs TRBV27 and TRBJ1-5; D gene uncertain. This CDR3 is built from 12 residues. V dropped 8 bases and J dropped 7 bases, with 12 bases sitting between them. From germline, CDR1 is MNHEY and CDR2 SMNVEV (reference sequence). Here the CDR3 reads CASGYSGQPQHF. The CDR3 nucleotides read TGTGCCAGCGGGTATTCGGGGCAGCCCCAGCATTTT.

This clone was seen a handful of times. The CDR3 DNA reads TGTGCAAGTCGCTTAGGACACCCGAACACCGGGGAGCTGTTTTTT. Translated, it gives CASRLGHPNTGELFF. The V gene is TRBV12-2, the J gene TRBJ2-2; TRBD1 reflects the table's D call only, with no check against the DNA. TRBV12-2 is deemed a pseudogene. The CDR3 loop spans 15 amino acids.

V usage is TRBV7-9 and J usage is TRBJ2-7; tentatively, D is TRBD1 (5 bases). Germline lookup yields CDR1 SEHNR and CDR2 FQNEAQ (reference sequence). Trimming took 1 base from V and 2 from J, leaving 6 bases between them. The CDR3 loop spans 13 amino acids. In nucleotides, the CDR3 is TGTGCCAGCAGCTTAGAGGGGCCCTACGAGCAGTACTTC. This translates into CASSLEGPYEQYF.

The chain combines TRBV27 with TRBJ1-2, with 7 bases aligning to TRBD1. In germline, CDR1 is MNHEY, CDR2 SMNVEV (reference sequence). The CDR3 contains 14 residues. Trimming took 6 bases from V and 5 from J; bases not matched to a gene: 9. DNA of the CDR3: TGTGCCAGCAGACCTAGGGACAGTAGATATGGCTACACCTTC. It yields the protein CASRPRDSRYGYTF.

The chain has TRBV27 and TRBJ1-2, with 11 bases aligning to TRBD1. V dropped 5 bases and J dropped 6; count of bases not matched to a gene: 11. The CDR3 consists of 16 residues. Looked up from germline, CDR1 is MNHEY and CDR2 is SMNVEV (reference sequence). CDR3: CASSQIPGQGAHGYTF. The CDR3 coding sequence is TGTGCCAGCAGTCAAATACCAGGACAGGGGGCACATGGCTACACCTTC.

The sample holds a few counts of this clone. At the DNA level, this CDR3 is encoded by other sequences in the same sample as well. V is TRBV28 and J is TRBJ2-7; TRBD2 might be the D (6 bases). CDR1 is MDHEN and CDR2 is SYDVKM in the germline V gene. V lost 6 bases and J 3 bases, leaving 6 bases between the germline ends. The CDR3 is 11 residues long. DNA for the CDR3: TGTGCCAGCAGCGGGGGCTACGAGCAGTACTTC. This encodes CASSGGYEQYF.

This clone showed up just once. This chain uses TRBV4-1 with TRBJ1-2; D is perhaps TRBD1 (5 bases). CDR1 is MGHRA, CDR2 YSYEKL, per germline. The CDR3 sequence is 15 residues long. V was clipped by 0 bases and J by 3 bases, with 11 bases between them. The chain's CDR3 is CASSQERGTDYGYTF. The CDR3 DNA sequence: TGCGCCAGCAGCCAAGAAAGGGGCACAGACTATGGCTACACCTTC.

The J gene is TRBJ2-1, the V gene TRBV19; possible D gene TRBD2, 5 bases. From germline, CDR1 is LNHDA and CDR2 SQIVND (reference sequence). V was cut by 6 bases and J by 3 bases, with 12 bases left in between. There are 14 residues in the CDR3. The CDR3 sequence is CASSAYGNYNEQFF. CDR3 bases: TGTGCCAGTAGCGCCTACGGGAACTACAATGAGCAGTTCTTC.

V usage is TRBV7-9 and J usage is TRBJ1-2, with D possibly matching TRBD1 (6 bases). Germline CDR1 reads SEHNR; CDR2 reads FQNEAQ (reference sequence). The CDR3 loop spans 14 amino acids. V lost 1 base, J lost 3 bases, and 9 bases lay in between. The DNA of the CDR3 is TGTGCCAGCAGCTTAGGTAGGACAGACTATGGCTACACCTTC. Protein: CASSLGRTDYGYTF. The whole variable domain, remainder taken from reference TRBV7-9 and TRBJ1-2, is DTGVSQNPRHKITKRGQNVTFRCDPISEHNRLYWYRQTLGQGPEFLTYFQNEAQLEKSRLLSDRFSAERPKGSFSTLEIQRTEQGDSAMYLCASSLGRTDYGYTFGSGTRLTVV.

The rearrangement joins TRBV9 to TRBJ2-7; D may be TRBD2 (6 bases). This CDR3 is 12 amino acids long. Deletions cut 1 base from V and 9 bases from J, with 11 bases between. Germline CDR1 is SGDLS and CDR2 is YYNGEE. The CDR3 region has the DNA TGTGCCAGCAGCGTATCCGCGGGGCCGCAGTACTTC. It specifies CASSVSAGPQYF.

This chain connects TRBV28 to TRBJ1-5; weak D call: TRBD1 (6 bases). The CDR3 runs to 14 residues. CDR1 is MDHEN and CDR2 is SYDVKM in the germline V gene. V was cut by 1 base and J by 15 bases, with 19 bases left in between. The CDR3 reads CASSLYKRGGALHF. CDR3 in DNA: TGTGCCAGCAGTTTATATAAGAGGGGGGGGGCTTTGCATTTT. Supplemented by reference TRBV28 and TRBJ1-5, the full variable domain reads DVKVTQSSRYLVKRTGEKVFLECVQDMDHENMFWYRQDPGLGLRLIYFSYDVKMKEKGDIPEGYSVSREKKERFSLILESASTNQTSMYLCASSLYKRGGALHFGDGTRLSIL.

This clone was observed a handful of times. This rearrangement joins TRBV4-1 to TRBJ1-6; the match to TRBD1 covers 7 bases. This CDR3 has 15 amino acids. After removal of 1 base from V and 7 bases from J, the junction contained 4 bases not matched to a gene. CDR1 MGHRA and CDR2 YSYEKL come from the germline V gene. The CDR3 region is CASSQGGQINSPLHF. CDR3 sequence (DNA): TGCGCCAGCAGCCAAGGGGGACAGATCAATTCACCCCTCCACTTT.

The chain has TRBV28 and TRBJ1-3; no clear D gene. This CDR3 has 16 amino acids. Trimming left V 6 bases short and J 0 bases short, with 15 bases between. Germline CDR1 is MDHEN and CDR2 is SYDVKM. The CDR3 DNA sequence: TGTGCCAGCAGACGCCAACTCGGTTACTCTGGAAACACCATATATTTT. Translated: CASRRQLGYSGNTIYF.

This chain uses TRBV7-8 with TRBJ1-2; weak D call: TRBD1 (6 bases). V lost 5 bases, J lost 4 bases, and 26 bases lay in between. This CDR3 contains 18 residues. Germline V gene lookup returns CDR1 SGHVS and CDR2 FQNEAQ. The CDR3: CASSQFGGGGRDRYGYTF. The CDR3 bases are TGTGCCAGCAGCCAGTTCGGAGGGGGGGGCAGGGATCGCTATGGCTACACCTTC.

The CDR3 region has the DNA TGTGCCAGCAGCACGGGACTTGAGCTCTACGAGCAGTACTTC. This sequence encodes CASSTGLELYEQYF. The chain couples TRBV7-9 to TRBJ2-7; possible D gene TRBD2, 6 bases. This CDR3 region has 14 residues. V dropped 5 bases and J dropped 3 bases, with 14 bases sitting between them. The germline V gene has CDR1 SEHNR and CDR2 FQNEAQ (reference sequence).

The V and J genes are TRBV15 and TRBJ2-1; 11 bases fit TRBD2. This CDR3 region has 15 residues. V lost 0 bases, J lost 6 bases, and 1 base stayed unmatched. The germline CDR1 and CDR2 sequences are LNHNV and YYDKDF (reference sequence). For the CDR3, the DNA is TGTGCCACCAGCAGAGATAGCGGGGGGGCCAATGAGCAGTTCTTC. This sequence encodes CATSRDSGGANEQFF. The whole variable domain, remainder taken from reference TRBV15 and TRBJ2-1, is DAMVIQNPRYQVTQFGKPVTLSCSQTLNHNVMYWYQQKSSQAPKLLFHYYDKDFNNEADTPDNFQSRRPNTSFCFLDIRSPGLGDTAMYLCATSRDSGGANEQFFGPGTRLTVL.